These 25 T cell receptor beta chains share one sample of origin, sequenced in a study of T cell changes during pregnancy in multiple sclerosis. Sequencing was performed with immunoSEQ multiplex PCR; in TCRdb, only in-frame clones are kept and a portion is missing. The data contain under 60,000 clones, about 91% of them singletons. The source was CD4+ T cells from peripheral blood mononuclear cells, collected in the second trimester of pregnancy. Source of these receptors: a female donor in good health, enrolled as a control in a pregnancy study.

The chain uses TRBV5-6 and TRBJ2-7; 8 positions match TRBD1. The CDR3 is 14 amino acids. Looked up from germline, CDR1 is SGHDT and CDR2 is YYEEEE. V gave up 4 bases and J gave up 5 bases; unmatched junction bases: 8. CDR3 region: CASSLGQGSHEQYF. In DNA, the CDR3 is TGTGCCAGCAGCCTCGGACAGGGTTCCCACGAGCAGTACTTC.

As DNA, the CDR3 is TGCAGCGTTGAAGAACTTGAGGAGATTTACTATGGCTACACCTTC. Translated, it gives CSVEELEEIYYGYTF. V gene TRBV29-1 combines with J gene TRBJ1-2; D not certain. Germline V lookup: CDR1 SQVTM, CDR2 ANQGSEA. The length of the CDR3 is 15 residues. The V end lost 0 bases, the J end lost 3 bases, and 14 bases lay between the germline ends.

V is TRBV5-5 and J is TRBJ1-1; no clear D. V was cut by 2 bases and J by 1 base, with 6 bases left in between. Germline V lookup: CDR1 SGHKS, CDR2 YYEKEE (reference sequence). The CDR3 loop spans 13 amino acids. The CDR3 DNA is TGTGCCAGCAGCTTTAACGGGAACACTGAAGCTTTCTTT. Residues: CASSFNGNTEAFF.

The chain uses TRBV5-6 and TRBJ2-3; 7 bases are shared with TRBD1. The CDR3 sequence is 14 residues long. The V and J ends lost 4 bases and 5 bases, in that order; junction bases with no gene match: 7. CDR1 SGHDT and CDR2 YYEEEE come from the germline V gene. The CDR3 sequence is CASSVGQAEDTQYF. CDR3 bases: TGTGCCAGCAGCGTAGGACAGGCGGAAGATACGCAGTATTTT.

V usage is TRBV6-1 and J usage is TRBJ1-1, with 7 bases matching TRBD1. The CDR3 loop spans 13 amino acids. The germline V gene has CDR1 MNHNS and CDR2 SASEGT. J was trimmed by 7 bases and V by 4 bases; bases with no gene match: 6. CDR3 nucleotide sequence: TGTGCCAGCAGTGGGGACAGTGGGAATGAAGCTTTCTTT. Its translation is CASSGDSGNEAFF.

The chain is built from TRBV9 and TRBJ2-1; 9 bases align to TRBD2. The CDR3 runs to 16 residues. CDR1 and CDR2 from the germline V gene are SGDLS and YYNGEE. J was trimmed by 3 bases and V by 4 bases; bases with no gene match: 8. The CDR3 nucleotides are TGTGCCAGCAGCTATCTAGCGGGATACAACTACAATGAGCAGTTCTTC. It encodes CASSYLAGYNYNEQFF.

CDR3 loop: CASSTSGRGNSPLHF. In DNA, the CDR3 is TGTGCCAGTAGTACCTCCGGACGGGGTAATTCACCCCTCCACTTT. This rearrangement joins TRBV19 to TRBJ1-6; no definite D call. The V and J ends lost 4 bases and 6 bases respectively, with 13 bases between them. Germline V gives CDR1 LNHDA, CDR2 SQIVND (reference sequence). This CDR3 is 15 amino acids long.

The rearrangement uses TRBV4-1 and TRBJ2-4, with D maybe TRBD2 (6 bases). Germline values: CDR1 MGHRA, CDR2 YSYEKL. V gave up 5 bases and J gave up 5 bases, with 16 bases separating them. CDR3 length: 15 amino acids. CDR3: CASSFGDGSQNIQYF. CDR3 coding DNA: TGCGCCAGCAGCTTCGGGGACGGGAGCCAAAACATTCAGTACTTC.

CDR3 region: CASSQVGQGWTEAFF. The CDR3, as DNA: TGCGCCAGCAGCCAAGTAGGCCAGGGGTGGACTGAAGCTTTCTTT. The chain links TRBV4-3 to TRBJ1-1, with TRBD1 as a possible D gene (6 bases). Trimming removed 1 base from V and 5 bases from J, with 14 bases in between. Germline CDR1 is LGHNA and CDR2 is YSLEER. The CDR3 length is 15 residues.

The rearrangement uses TRBV27 and TRBJ2-7; TRBD1 is a possible D gene (6 bases). Germline CDR1 reads MNHEY; CDR2 reads SMNVEV (reference sequence). The V and J ends lost 4 bases and 3 bases respectively, with 13 bases between them. This CDR3 is 14 amino acids long. The CDR3 here is CASSSQGPGYEQYF. CDR3 DNA sequence: TGTGCCAGCAGTTCACAGGGTCCGGGCTACGAGCAGTACTTC.

V is TRBV11-2 and J is TRBJ2-7, with D tentatively TRBD1 (7 bases). This CDR3 region has 15 residues. CDR1 SGHAT and CDR2 FQNNGV come from the germline V gene. The V end lost 1 base, the J end lost 3 bases, and 13 bases lay between the germline ends. The CDR3 coding sequence is TGTGCCAGCAGCTTAGGACAGGGAGGCTACTACGAGCAGTACTTC. Translation gives CASSLGQGGYYEQYF.

The CDR3 DNA follows: TGTGCCAGCAGCCCGGAGGGGAATGAGCAGTTCTTC. Encoded protein: CASSPEGNEQFF. The V call is TRBV11-2, the J call TRBJ2-1; a possible D gene is TRBD2 (6 bases). Germline V gene data show CDR1 as SGHAT and CDR2 as FQNNGV. V lost 5 bases and J 7 bases, leaving 9 bases between the germline ends. CDR3 length: 12 residues. The whole variable domain, remainder taken from reference TRBV11-2 and TRBJ2-1, is EAGVAQSPRYKIIEKRQSVAFWCNPISGHATLYWYQQILGQGPKLLIQFQNNGVVDDSQLPKDRFSAERLKGVDSTLKIQPAKLEDSAVYLCASSPEGNEQFFGPGTRLTVL.

This chain joins TRBV19 and TRBJ2-5, with 13 nucleotides matching TRBD2. The germline gives CDR1 LNHDA, CDR2 SQIVND (reference sequence). Trimming cost V 5 bases and J 5 bases; bases outside gene matches: 8. The CDR3 is made up of 16 amino acids. CDR3 sequence: CASSAWTSGGGETQYF. CDR3 bases: TGTGCCAGTAGTGCCTGGACTAGCGGGGGCGGGGAGACCCAGTACTTC.

The rearrangement joins TRBV30 to TRBJ2-7; 12 positions match TRBD1. CDR1 GTSNPN and CDR2 SVGIG come from the germline V gene (reference sequence). The CDR3 sequence is 14 residues long. Trimming at V came to 3 bases and at J to 4 bases, leaving 4 bases not matched to a gene. CDR3 sequence: CAWSRDRGHYEQYF. The CDR3 DNA reads as TGTGCCTGGAGCCGGGACAGGGGGCATTACGAGCAGTACTTC.

The rearrangement uses TRBV6-6 and TRBJ1-2; D might be TRBD1 (6 bases). V was trimmed by 5 bases and J by 5 bases, leaving 12 bases between them. Germline CDR1 is MNHNY and CDR2 is SVGAGI (reference sequence). The CDR3 covers 13 residues. The CDR3 loop is CASSTGTTYGYTF. The CDR3 DNA reads TGTGCCAGCAGTACCGGGACAACTTATGGCTACACCTTC.

The rearrangement uses TRBV7-9 and TRBJ1-1; maybe TRBD1 (6 bases). Trimming removed 2 bases from V and 1 base from J, with 17 bases in between. CDR1 is SEHNR and CDR2 is FQNEAQ in the germline V gene (reference sequence). The CDR3 is 17 amino acids. The CDR3 bases are TGTGCCAGCAGCTTATCGGAGGTTGGGGGCCGGAACACTGAAGCTTTCTTT. This codes for CASSLSEVGGRNTEAFF.

This clone came up once. V is TRBV19 and J is TRBJ2-2; tentative D call: TRBD1 (6 bases). Trimming took 4 bases from V and 5 from J, leaving 17 bases between them. The germline gives CDR1 LNHDA, CDR2 SQIVND (reference sequence). This CDR3 is built from 16 residues. CDR3 DNA sequence: TGTGCCAGTAGTACTAACACAGGGCGCTGGACCGGGGAGCTGTTTTTT. It codes for CASSTNTGRWTGELFF. Full variable domain (rest looked up from reference TRBV19 and TRBJ2-2): DGGITQSPKYLFRKEGQNVTLSCEQNLNHDAMYWYRQDPGQGLRLIYYSQIVNDFQKGDIAEGYSVSREKKESFPLTVTSAQKNPTAFYLCASSTNTGRWTGELFFGEGSRLTVL.

J is TRBJ1-3 and V is TRBV4-1; tentative D call: TRBD1 (5 bases). CDR3 length: 17 amino acids. Trimming removed 4 bases at V and 3 bases at J, with 19 bases between. Per the germline V gene, CDR1 is MGHRA and CDR2 is YSYEKL. CDR3 nucleotide sequence: TGCGCCAGCAGCCTCGTCAGTAGGGGACTAGATGGAAACACCATATATTTT. It specifies CASSLVSRGLDGNTIYF.

The V call is TRBV30, the J call TRBJ1-4, with a weak D call TRBD1 (5 bases). CDR3 length equals 15 residues. Trimming pared 0 bases from V and 4 bases from J, leaving 12 bases between. The germline gives CDR1 GTSNPN, CDR2 SVGIG (reference sequence). CDR3 bases: TGTGCCTGGAGTGTACAAGACAGACTTAATGAAAAACTGTTTTTT. Translation: CAWSVQDRLNEKLFF.

The chain carries TRBV19 and TRBJ2-1; no definite D call. This CDR3 is built from 17 residues. Trimming stripped 5 bases from V and 7 bases from J, with 24 bases between. CDR1 LNHDA and CDR2 SQIVND come from the germline V gene (reference sequence). The CDR3 loop reads CASSLSLDTSRRNEQFF. The CDR3 DNA sequence: TGTGCCAGTAGTCTTAGTCTCGACACTTCACGAAGAAATGAGCAGTTCTTC.

The chain carries TRBV19 and TRBJ1-5; the D gene is possibly TRBD1 (6 bases). The CDR3 covers 18 residues. Germline CDR1 LNHDA, CDR2 SQIVND (reference sequence). V was shortened by 7 bases and J by 0 bases, with 22 bases between the two germline ends. DNA for the CDR3: TGTGCCAGTACCATACAGGGTTTGTCGGCCTATAGCAATCAGCCCCAGCATTTT. It yields the protein CASTIQGLSAYSNQPQHF.

The gene calls are TRBV19 and TRBJ2-2; perhaps TRBD2 as D (5 bases). The CDR3 contains 13 residues. V was shortened by 7 bases and J by 7 bases, with 13 bases between the two germline ends. The germline gives CDR1 LNHDA, CDR2 SQIVND (reference sequence). CDR3 nucleotide sequence: TGTGCCAGTACCTATGGAGGTATCGGGGAGCTGTTTTTT. As protein: CASTYGGIGELFF. Based on the CDR3 plus reference TRBV19 and TRBJ2-2, the full variable domain is DGGITQSPKYLFRKEGQNVTLSCEQNLNHDAMYWYRQDPGQGLRLIYYSQIVNDFQKGDIAEGYSVSREKKESFPLTVTSAQKNPTAFYLCASTYGGIGELFFGEGSRLTVL.

The rearrangement joins TRBV11-2 to TRBJ1-1, with 8 bases matching TRBD1. The CDR3 is 15 amino acids. The V gene end was trimmed by 4 bases and the J gene end by 3 bases; junction bases not matched to a gene: 7. CDR1 is SGHAT, CDR2 FQNNGV, per germline. As DNA, the CDR3 is TGTGCCAGCAGCTCTTCGGACAGGGCAGACACTGAAGCTTTCTTT. Amino acids: CASSSSDRADTEAFF.

The chain recombines TRBV15 with TRBJ2-7; 9 bases are shared with TRBD1. V lost 1 base and J lost 5; bases outside the gene matches: 12. The CDR3 loop spans 17 amino acids. Germline V CDR1 and CDR2: LNHNV, YYDKDF (reference sequence). The CDR3 coding sequence is TGTGCCACCAGCAGAGCCCCTATAGGACAGGGGAGCCACGAGCAGTACTTC. This encodes CATSRAPIGQGSHEQYF.

The chain uses TRBV5-4 and TRBJ1-4; 7 bases map to TRBD1. V lost 3 bases to trimming and J lost 8 bases; unmatched junction nucleotides: 7. The CDR3 length is 14 residues. Germline CDR1 SGHNT, CDR2 YYREEE (reference sequence). DNA for the CDR3: TGTGCCAGCAGCTCACGACAGGGAGGAGAAAAACTGTTTTTT. This encodes CASSSRQGGEKLFF.